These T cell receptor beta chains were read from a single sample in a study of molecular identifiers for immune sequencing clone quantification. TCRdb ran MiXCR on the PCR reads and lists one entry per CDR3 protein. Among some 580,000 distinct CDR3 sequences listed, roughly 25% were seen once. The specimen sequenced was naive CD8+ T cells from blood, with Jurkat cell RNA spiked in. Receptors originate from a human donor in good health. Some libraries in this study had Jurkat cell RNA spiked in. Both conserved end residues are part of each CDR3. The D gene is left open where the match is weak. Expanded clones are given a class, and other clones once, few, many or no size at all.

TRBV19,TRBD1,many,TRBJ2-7,TGTGCCAGCGGACAGGGGAGCTCCTACGAGCAGTACTTC,CASGQGSSYEQYF
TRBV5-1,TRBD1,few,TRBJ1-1,TGCGCCAGTAACTCCGGGACAGGGACCGAAGCTTTCTTT,CASNSGTGTEAFF
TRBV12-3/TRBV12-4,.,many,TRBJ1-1,TGTGCCAGCAGTTTATCCCCTGAAGCTTTCTTT,CASSLSPEAFF
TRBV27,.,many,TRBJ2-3,TGTGCCAGCAGTTTTACAGGCCCAGATACGCAGTATTTT,CASSFTGPDTQYF
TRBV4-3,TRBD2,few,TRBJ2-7,TGCGCCAGCAGCCAGGCGGGAGACATTCCTGTTGAGCAGTACTTC,CASSQAGDIPVEQYF
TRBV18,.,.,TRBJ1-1,TGTGCCAGCTCACCCATCGAAGGCGCTGAAGCTTTCTTT,CASSPIEGAEAFF
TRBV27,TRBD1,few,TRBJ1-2,TGTGCCAGCAGTACAACGGGACAGGGGAATGGCTACACCTTC,CASSTTGQGNGYTF
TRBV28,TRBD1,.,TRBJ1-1,TGTGCCAGCAGTTCCTCCGGGACAGTAGACACTGAAGCTTTCTTT,CASSSSGTVDTEAFF
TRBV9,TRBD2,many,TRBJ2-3,TGTGCCAGCAGCCCCAGCGGTAGCGGGGGAGATACGCAGTATTTT,CASSPSGSGGDTQYF
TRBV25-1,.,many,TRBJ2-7,TGTGCCAGCAGTGAGAGTGTCGCCGAGCAGTACTTC,CASSESVAEQYF
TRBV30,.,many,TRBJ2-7,TGTGCCTGGAGTAGTGACGGCCGCTCCTACGAGCAGTACTTC,CAWSSDGRSYEQYF
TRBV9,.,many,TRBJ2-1,TGTGCCAGCAGCGGGACCTCCTACAATGAGCAGTTCTTC,CASSGTSYNEQFF
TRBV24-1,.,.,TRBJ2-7,TGTGCCACCAGCCCAAGAGCCAGCCCGGATTTCATACTTGGCTCCTACGAGCAGTACTTC,CATSPRASPDFILGSYEQYF
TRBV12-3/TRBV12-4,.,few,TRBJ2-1,TGTGCCAGCGTATTATATGGGTACGGTGAGCAGTTCTTC,CASVLYGYGEQFF
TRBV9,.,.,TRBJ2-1,TGTGCCAGCAGCCCGGAGGGATCCAGTAGCAATGAGCAGTTCTTC,CASSPEGSSSNEQFF
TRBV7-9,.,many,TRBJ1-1,TGTGCCAGCAGTTCCCGGGACACCCAAAGGGACACTGAAGCTTTCTTT,CASSSRDTQRDTEAFF
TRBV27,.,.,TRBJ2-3,TGTGCCAGCAGTTTAACTAATTGGGGGGGCCCAGATACGCAGTATTTT,CASSLTNWGGPDTQYF
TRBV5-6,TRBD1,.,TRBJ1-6,TGTGCCAGCAGCCGAGAAAGGCGGACAGGAAGCTCCTATAATTCACCCCTCCACTTT,CASSRERRTGSSYNSPLHF
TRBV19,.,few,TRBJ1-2,TGTGCCAGTAGTATGACAGGCCCCTGGAGCTATGGCTACACCTTC,CASSMTGPWSYGYTF
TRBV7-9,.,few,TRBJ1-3,TGTGCCAGCAGTGCGGGGGCGGACACCATATATTTT,CASSAGADTIYF
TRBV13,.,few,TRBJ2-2,TGTGCCAGCAGCTCGCCGTACACCGGGGAGCTGTTTTTT,CASSSPYTGELFF
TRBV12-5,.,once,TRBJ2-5,TGTGCTAGTGGTTTTCGGGCAGGCTTCCAAGAGACCCAGTACTTC,CASGFRAGFQETQYF
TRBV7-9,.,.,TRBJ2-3,TGTGCCAGCAGCAACTCCGGGACTAGCACAGATACGCAGTATTTT,CASSNSGTSTDTQYF
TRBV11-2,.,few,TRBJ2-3,TGTGCCAGCAGCTTTAGGCAGGGGTCCCCTACAGATACGCAGTATTTT,CASSFRQGSPTDTQYF
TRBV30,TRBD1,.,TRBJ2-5,TGTGCCTGGAACACCGGGACAGGTCGGGAGACCCAGTACTTC,CAWNTGTGRETQYF
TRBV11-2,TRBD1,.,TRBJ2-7,TGTGCCAGCAGCATCCAATGGAGGGACAGGGGATTTGCCGAGCAGTACTTC,CASSIQWRDRGFAEQYF
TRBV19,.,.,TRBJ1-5,TGTGCCAGTAGCAACAGAGGAGTATTCAATCAGCCCCAGCATTTT,CASSNRGVFNQPQHF
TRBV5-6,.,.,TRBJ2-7,TGTGCCAGCAGCCCCTACAGGAATTTCTCCTACGAGCAGTACTTC,CASSPYRNFSYEQYF
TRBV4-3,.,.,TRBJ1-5,TGCGCCAGCAACCAAGATCTTTATTCCCGCGATCAGCCCCAGCATTTT,CASNQDLYSRDQPQHF
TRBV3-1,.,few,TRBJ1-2,TGTGCCAGCAGTACCCCCAACATCTATGGCTACACCTTC,CASSTPNIYGYTF
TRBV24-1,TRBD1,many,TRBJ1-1,TGTGCCACCAGTGATTCAGGGGGAGAGGCTTTCTTT,CATSDSGGEAFF
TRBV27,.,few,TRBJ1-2,TGTGCCAGCAGTTCTGACCAGAACTATGGCTACACCTTC,CASSSDQNYGYTF
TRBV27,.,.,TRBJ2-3,TGTGCCAGCAGTACGGACTACAACACAGATACGCAGTATTTT,CASSTDYNTDTQYF
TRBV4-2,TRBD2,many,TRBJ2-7,TGTGCCAGCAGCCAAGAAACTAGCGGGAGCTACGAGCAGTACTTC,CASSQETSGSYEQYF
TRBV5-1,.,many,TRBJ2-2,TGCGCCAGCAGCTTGGAGCAGGGGATTTCCAGCGTCGGGGAGCTGTTTTTT,CASSLEQGISSVGELFF
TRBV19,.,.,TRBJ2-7,TGTGCCAGTAGTGCGTCTTACAACTACGAGCAGTACTTC,CASSASYNYEQYF
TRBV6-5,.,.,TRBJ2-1,TGTGCCAGCAGGTATAGGGGGAGCTCCTACAATGAGCAGTTCTTC,CASRYRGSSYNEQFF
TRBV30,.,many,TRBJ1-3,TGTGCCTGGAGTGTAACAGTCTCTGGAAACACCATATATTTT,CAWSVTVSGNTIYF
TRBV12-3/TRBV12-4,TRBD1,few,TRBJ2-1,TGTGCCAGCAGGGAGAGCCGGGACAGAGATTACAATGAGCAGTTCTTC,CASRESRDRDYNEQFF
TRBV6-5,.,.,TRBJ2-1,TGTGCCAGCAGTTACTTGGGCAGGAATGAGCAGTTCTTC,CASSYLGRNEQFF
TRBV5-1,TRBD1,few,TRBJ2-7,TGCGCCAGCAGCCCGGGACAGGGGGCTACGTACTACGAGCAGTACTTC,CASSPGQGATYYEQYF
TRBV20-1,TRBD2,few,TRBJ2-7,TGCAGTGCTAGAGATCGTGGTAGCGGGGGCTACGAGCAGTACTTC,CSARDRGSGGYEQYF
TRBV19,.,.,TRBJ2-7,TGTGCCAGTAGTACGTTCGGGGGAAAGTACGAGCAGTACTTC,CASSTFGGKYEQYF
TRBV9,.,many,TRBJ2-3,TGTGCCAGCAGCCCTTTGGGAGGCCCCGGTACGCAGTATTTT,CASSPLGGPGTQYF
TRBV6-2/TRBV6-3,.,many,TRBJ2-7,TGTGCCAGCAGTCGTGGTTGGGCCTACGAGCAGTACTTC,CASSRGWAYEQYF
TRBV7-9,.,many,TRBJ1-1,TGTGCCAGCAGCTTAGGTTCTGAAGCTTTCTTT,CASSLGSEAFF
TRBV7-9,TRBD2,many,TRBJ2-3,TGTGCCAGCAGCAAGGGACTAGAGGTAGATACGCAGTATTTT,CASSKGLEVDTQYF
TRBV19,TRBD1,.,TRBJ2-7,TGTGCCAGTAGTATCTTCTCTAGGGGGCAGGGGAACTACGAGCAGTACTTC,CASSIFSRGQGNYEQYF
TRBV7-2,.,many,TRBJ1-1,TGTGCCAGCAGCATCTATGGGGCAGCGAACACTGAAGCTTTCTTT,CASSIYGAANTEAFF
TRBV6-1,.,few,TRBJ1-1,TGTGCCAGCAGTGACTGGGGTGTCCTTAAACCGGAAGCTTTCTTT,CASSDWGVLKPEAFF
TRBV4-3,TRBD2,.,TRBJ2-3,TGCGCCAGCAGCCAAGAGCCCTCTAGCGGGGGAAGCACAGATACGCAGTATTTT,CASSQEPSSGGSTDTQYF
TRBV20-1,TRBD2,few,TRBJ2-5,TGCAGTGCTAGAGGGACTAGCGGGAGCCTCTCCATTCCCCACGGAGCCTCTACCGGGACCCAGTACTTC,CSARGTSGSLSIPHGASTGTQYF
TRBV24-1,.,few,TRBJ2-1,TGTGCCACCAGTGATTTAAACAGAAGCTCCTACAATGAGCAGTTCTTC,CATSDLNRSSYNEQFF
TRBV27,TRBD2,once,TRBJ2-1,TGTGCCAGCAGTGGACTAGCGGGGAGCTCCTACAATGAGCAGTTCTTC,CASSGLAGSSYNEQFF
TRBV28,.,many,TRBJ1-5,TGTGCCAGCAGTTTTAAGGGCGTGGGTTGGGGAAGCAATCAGCCCCAGCATTTT,CASSFKGVGWGSNQPQHF
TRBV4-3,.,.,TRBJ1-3,TGCGCCAGCAGCCAAGATTCTGGTGGGAGCTCTGGAAACACCATATATTTT,CASSQDSGGSSGNTIYF
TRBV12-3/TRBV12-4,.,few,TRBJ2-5,TGTGCCAGCAGTTCCACACTGGACCGGGACGGCGAACAAGAGACCCAGTACTTC,CASSSTLDRDGEQETQYF